The subject of this entry is one TCR beta chain. The data were obtained in a study of blood T cell repertoires in COVID-19. Across the study: Spain, Italy and the United States supplied samples that represented acute and convalescent COVID-19. PBMCs, B-cell-depleted T cells, or T cells provided the cDNA or gDNA that made up the material.

Followed longitudinally, the Seattle patients had been enrolled during active infection. The CDR3 consists of 10 residues. The V and J ends lost 6 bases and 10 bases, in that order; junction bases with no gene match: 5. CDR1 is SQVTM and CDR2 is ANQGSEA in the germline V gene. Per the authors' pipeline: By means of reference gene primer amplification, nucleated cell counts were estimated. The table came from immunoSEQ multiplex PCR; TCRdb's copy has only in-frame clones and leaves some out. That table is the source of V, J and clone size, and D and trimming were worked out from the DNA. Of approximately 500,000 clones listed, 85% to 90% are singletons.

The sample comprised peripheral blood. The sequence derives from a woman in her forties or fifties with COVID-19, enrolled during active disease. The V and J genes are TRBV29-1 and TRBJ1-1, with 7 bases lining up with TRBD1. The CDR3 sequence is CSVLTGRAFF. The DNA for the CDR3 is TGCAGCGTCTTGACAGGGCGAGCTTTCTTT.